This T cell receptor (beta chain) was identified in a study of blood T cells in healthy people across ages. The study, taken as a whole, reports: CMV infection status of these donors was not known.

The second PCR ran 7 to 11 cycles with a sample-barcoded 5' primer and J-beta primers. TCRdb recomputed calls from the 5' RACE reads with MiXCR, one row per CDR3 protein. The table lists over 700,000 distinct CDR3 sequences, 50% to 65% of them singletons. This CDR3 has 15 amino acids. Germline V gene data show CDR1 as KGHSH and CDR2 as LQKENI. J lost 11 bases, V lost 6 bases, and 16 bases had no gene match. As to this clonotype: Its antigen is undetermined.

This chain joins TRBV18 and TRBJ2-5; 9 bases agree with TRBD1. The TCR sequence derives from an elderly man in good health. Sequencing was performed on blood. In nucleotides, the CDR3 is TGTGCCAGCTCCCCGGGACAGGGTAACTACAATGAGCAGTACTTC. It codes for CASSPGQGNYNEQYF. The complete variable domain, with remaining parts taken from reference TRBV18 and TRBJ2-5, reads NAGVMQNPRHLVRRRGQEARLRCSPMKGHSHVYWYRQLPEEGLKFMVYLQKENIIDESGMPKERFSAEFPKEGPSILRIQQVVRGDSAAYFCASSPGQGNYNEQYFGPGTRLLVL.